A single sample gave rise to the 9 T cell receptor beta chains below, sequenced in a study of blood T cell repertoires in COVID-19. Sequencing was performed with immunoSEQ multiplex PCR; in TCRdb, only in-frame clones are kept and a portion is missing. The sample holds some 200,000 clones; approximately 90% are singletons and the top ten take 6%. Sample: peripheral blood. Receptors originate from a man aged 40-49 years with active or convalescent COVID-19.

The J gene is TRBJ1-1, the V gene TRBV7-2; no definite D call. V was pared by 3 bases and J by 5 bases, with 22 bases between. The CDR3 runs to 17 residues. The germline V gene has CDR1 SGHTA and CDR2 FQGNSA. CDR3 sequence (DNA): TGTGCCAGCAGCTTTACAGAGGGTTCGGATAGGAATACTGAAGCTTTCTTT. Its translation is CASSFTEGSDRNTEAFF.

The chain has TRBV6-6 and TRBJ2-7; 10 bases match TRBD2. The CDR3 sequence is 14 residues long. V lost 7 bases to trimming and J lost 3 bases; unmatched junction nucleotides: 6. Germline assignment: CDR1 MNHNY and CDR2 SVGAGI (reference sequence). The CDR3 DNA reads TGTGCCAGCAATGTCCCTAGCGGGAGCTACGAGCAGTACTTC. Protein product: CASNVPSGSYEQYF.

The chain recombines TRBV28 with TRBJ1-5; 9 bases map to TRBD1. The CDR3 is made up of 16 amino acids. Trimming took 5 bases from V and 0 from J; bases not matched to a gene: 5. From germline, CDR1 is MDHEN and CDR2 SYDVKM. The CDR3: CASSKRTGVSNQPQHF. In DNA, the CDR3 is TGTGCCAGCAGTAAAAGGACAGGGGTTAGCAATCAGCCCCAGCATTTT. The variable domain in full, completed from reference TRBV28 and TRBJ1-5, reads DVKVTQSSRYLVKRTGEKVFLECVQDMDHENMFWYRQDPGLGLRLIYFSYDVKMKEKGDIPEGYSVSREKKERFSLILESASTNQTSMYLCASSKRTGVSNQPQHFGDGTRLSIL.

The rearrangement joins TRBV10-3 to TRBJ2-7; TRBD1 matches 11 bases. Germline values: CDR1 ENHRY, CDR2 SYGVKD. Losses at the gene ends were 9 bases for V and 5 bases for J; bases not matched to a gene: 6. The CDR3 is 13 residues long. This CDR3 is CAIGQGAMDEQYF. The CDR3 DNA sequence: TGTGCCATTGGACAGGGGGCTATGGACGAGCAGTACTTC.

In this sample, this clone turned up once. This chain joins TRBV19 and TRBJ1-1; 8 nucleotides align to TRBD1. Germline V lookup: CDR1 LNHDA, CDR2 SQIVND (reference sequence). The CDR3 is 15 residues long. The ends lost 3 bases at V and 0 bases at J; junction bases unmatched: 3. The CDR3 bases are TGTGCCAGTAGTATTAACAGGGGGATGAACACTGAAGCTTTCTTT. This encodes CASSINRGMNTEAFF.

V is TRBV5-1 and J is TRBJ1-2; D is perhaps TRBD1 (5 bases). V shed 1 base and J shed 8 bases, with 30 bases lying between them. The CDR3 is 19 residues long. The germline V gene has CDR1 SGHRS and CDR2 YFSETQ. CDR3 sequence reads: CASSLYIPGRRVLSGGYTF. Written as DNA, the CDR3 is TGCGCCAGCAGCTTGTATATTCCAGGGCGTCGGGTGCTTTCGGGCGGCTACACCTTC.

This chain joins TRBV19 and TRBJ1-5; no definite D call. The CDR3 has 18 residues. V lost 5 bases to trimming and J lost 0 bases, with 20 bases between them. The germline V gene has CDR1 LNHDA and CDR2 SQIVND (reference sequence). The CDR3 region is CASSVLQGAKNSNQPQHF. The DNA for the CDR3 is TGTGCCAGTAGTGTACTCCAAGGAGCGAAGAATAGCAATCAGCCCCAGCATTTT.

In DNA, the CDR3 is TGCGCCAGCAGAAAAGGAGCGGGGGTATTGGAGACCCAGTACTTC. Its protein is CASRKGAGVLETQYF. The rearrangement uses TRBV5-1 and TRBJ2-5, with TRBD2 matching over 8 bases. The germline V gene encodes CDR1 SGHRS and CDR2 YFSETQ. This CDR3 contains 15 residues. With 5 bases clipped from V and 5 bases from J, the junction kept 11 bases outside the gene matches. The whole variable domain, filled in from reference TRBV5-1 and TRBJ2-5, reads KAGVTQTPRYLIKTRGQQVTLSCSPISGHRSVSWYQQTPGQGLQFLFEYFSETQRNKGNFPGRFSGRQFSNSRSEMNVSTLELGDSALYLCASRKGAGVLETQYFGPGTRLLVL.

The chain employs TRBV6-2 or TRBV6-3 and TRBJ1-2, with D unresolved. Germline V CDR1 and CDR2: MNHEY, SVGEGT. V shed 8 bases and J shed 7 bases, with 17 bases lying between them. The CDR3 is made up of 13 amino acids. CDR3: CASCPRGVGGYTF. CDR3 sequence (DNA): TGTGCCAGCTGCCCCCGGGGAGTTGGTGGCTACACCTTC.